These 27 T cell receptor beta chains originate from one sample sequenced in a study of tumor-infiltrating lymphocytes in primary liver carcinoma. TCR beta cDNA was prepared out of roughly 490 ng total RNA by means of a constant-region primer. Researchers made the TCR beta libraries by running three nested multiplex PCR rounds with slightly modified ARM-PCR. TRBV1-TRBV30 forward and Cbeta reverse primers drove the first two roughly 10-cycle rounds. Via MiXCR, TCRdb re-called the multiplex PCR reads, giving one row per CDR3 protein. Of 330,000 or so distinct CDR3 sequences in the sample, roughly 61% were seen once. For blood RNA, unsorted whole blood served as the source, and germline DNA was extracted too. Specimen: peripheral blood. The receptors shown here come from a man aged 35 to 55 with primary liver carcinoma and hepatitis B virus infection.

On this clonotype: This may arise from a read error, as a much more abundant clone is one base away. This rearrangement joins TRBV6-1 to TRBJ2-1; D remains ambiguous. Trimming stripped 7 bases from V and 0 bases from J, with 10 bases between. This CDR3 spans 14 amino acids. Germline V gene sequence: CDR1 MNHNS, CDR2 SASEGT. The CDR3 is CASIDAHSYNEQFF. For the CDR3, the DNA is TGTGCCAGCATCGACGCCCACTCCTACAATGAGCAGTTCTTC.

This clonotype was observed many times. V is TRBV11-2 and J is TRBJ2-2; 7 positions agree with TRBD2. The CDR3 extends over 15 amino acids. CDR1 is SGHAT and CDR2 is FQNNGV in the germline V gene. The V and J ends lost 3 bases and 0 bases, in that order; junction bases with no gene match: 1. The CDR3 sequence: CASSFRGANTGELFF. The CDR3 nucleotides read TGTGCCAGCAGCTTCCGGGGGGCGAACACCGGGGAGCTGTTTTTT.

This rearrangement joins TRBV2 to TRBJ2-1, with D tentatively TRBD2 (5 bases). Germline-derived CDR1 and CDR2 are SNHLY and FYNNEI. V was pared by 7 bases and J by 0 bases, with 13 bases between. This CDR3 has 15 residues. The CDR3 DNA sequence: TGTGCCAGCAACAAGAACGGGGTCTCCTACAATGAGCAGTTCTTC. Amino acid sequence: CASNKNGVSYNEQFF.

V is TRBV10-3 and J is TRBJ2-7, with 12 bases that match TRBD1. The length of the CDR3 is 12 residues. The V gene's germline CDR1 is ENHRY and CDR2 SYGVKD. Trimming removed 10 bases from V and 7 bases from J; junction bases left unmatched: 5. The CDR3 DNA reads as TGTGCCACCAGGGACAGGGGGCGTGAGCAGTACTTC. Its protein is CATRDRGREQYF.

As to this clonotype: This could be a read error, since a much larger clone is one nucleotide away. This is likely a read error, given that the CDR3 carries no conserved phenylalanine or tryptophan at its end. The genes are TRBV6-1 and TRBJ1-1; D is unclear. V was pared by 4 bases and J by 1 base, with 7 bases between. CDR3 length: 13 residues. Per the germline V gene, CDR1 is MNHNS and CDR2 is SASEGT. CDR3 DNA: TGTGCCAGCAGTGCGTCCGAGAACACTGAAGCTTTCTTG. Residues: CASSASENTEAFL.

V gene TRBV5-4 combines with J gene TRBJ2-5; 12 bases align to TRBD1. CDR1 is SGHNT, CDR2 YYREEE, per germline (reference sequence). Germline trimming cut 1 base from V and 5 bases from J; bases unmatched to any gene: 9. The length of the CDR3 is 17 residues. CDR3: CASSLRGQGAERETQYF. The CDR3 coding sequence is TGTGCCAGCAGCTTGAGGGGACAGGGGGCGGAGCGTGAGACCCAGTACTTC. Full variable domain (outside the CDR3, taken from reference TRBV5-4 and TRBJ2-5): ETGVTQSPTHLIKTRGQQVTLRCSSQSGHNTVSWYQQALGQGPQFIFQYYREEENGRGNFPPRFSGLQFPNYSSELNVNALELDDSALYLCASSLRGQGAERETQYFGPGTRLLVL.

This clonotype was seen once. A much larger clonotype is one base distant, so this may be a read error. This chain uses TRBV5-6 with TRBJ2-1; D is uncertain. Per germline, CDR1 SGHDT and CDR2 YYEEEE. The length of the CDR3 is 11 residues. The ends were cut back, 4 bases at V and 12 bases at J, with 11 bases in the middle. The CDR3 region has the DNA TGTGCCAGCAGCCAACTGGGTTCGCAGTTCTTC. Its translation: CASSQLGSQFF. Together with reference TRBV5-6 and TRBJ2-1, the CDR3 gives the full variable domain: DAGVTQSPTHLIKTRGQQVTLRCSPKSGHDTVSWYQQALGQGPQFIFQYYEEEERQRGNFPDRFSGHQFPNYSSELNVNALLLGDSALYLCASSQLGSQFFGPGTRLTVL.

The genes are TRBV5-1 and TRBJ1-1; a possible D gene is TRBD1 (6 bases). The CDR3 is 14 residues long. V gave up 2 bases and J gave up 5 bases, with 13 bases separating them. CDR1 and CDR2 (germline): SGHRS, YFSETQ. For the CDR3, the DNA is TGCGCCAGCAGCTTAGGGGGGACCTGGACTGAAGCTTTCTTT. Protein product: CASSLGGTWTEAFF.

The V and J genes are TRBV12-3 or TRBV12-4 and TRBJ2-7; weak D call: TRBD1 (6 bases). CDR3 length equals 15 residues. Trimming removed 4 bases at V and 4 bases at J, with 17 bases between. The CDR3 protein is CASSSEQGVGYEQYF. The DNA of the CDR3 is TGTGCCAGCAGTTCAGAACAGGGAGTGGGTTACGAGCAGTACTTC.

This clonotype turned up a few times. A much larger clone lies a single base off, so this may be a read error. The chain employs TRBV6-5 and TRBJ2-5; the D gene could be TRBD1 or TRBD2 (5 bases each). The germline gives CDR1 MNHEY, CDR2 SVGAGI. This CDR3 contains 11 residues. The CDR3 protein is CASSIGGTHYF. The CDR3 nucleotides are TGTGCCAGCAGTATTGGTGGGACCCATTACTTC.

Notes on this clonotype: This clone may be a read error of a much larger clone one base away. The chain employs TRBV13 and TRBJ2-1; unclear D gene. In germline, CDR1 is PRHDT, CDR2 FYEKMQ (reference sequence). The CDR3 runs to 16 residues. CDR3: CAGSPAAVSSYNEQFF. The CDR3 region has the DNA TGTGCCGGCAGCCCCGCAGCCGTTAGCTCCTACAATGAGCAGTTCTTC.

This clonotype was found a few times. This sequence joins TRBV28 and TRBJ1-5, with 9 bases that match TRBD1. V dropped 6 bases and J dropped 2; count of bases not matched to a gene: 14. From germline, CDR1 is MDHEN and CDR2 SYDVKM. This CDR3 region has 18 residues. The CDR3 coding sequence is TGTGCCAGCAGGGGTCATGGGACAGGGCCCGGGGGCAATCAGCCCCAGCATTTT. This encodes CASRGHGTGPGGNQPQHF.

This clonotype was seen once. The V and J genes are TRBV11-2 and TRBJ2-7; TRBD1 agrees at 7 bases. Germline V CDR1 and CDR2: SGHAT, FQNNGV. Unmatched junction bases numbered 20, after V lost 11 bases and J lost 7 bases. The CDR3 is made up of 15 amino acids. As DNA, the CDR3 is TGTGCCGGAAGCTTAGATTGGGACAGCCGCGGGGAGCAGTACTTC. Translated, it gives CAGSLDWDSRGEQYF.

Note on this clonotype: This clone may be a read error of a much larger clone one base away. Without the conserved terminal phenylalanine or tryptophan, this CDR3 likely stems from a read error. The V and J genes are TRBV4-1 and TRBJ2-3, with 9 bases lining up with TRBD2. V lost 4 bases and J lost 1; bases outside the gene matches: 12. The CDR3 has 18 residues. Germline V gene data show CDR1 as MGHRA and CDR2 as YSYEKL. This CDR3 is CASSRGGSGRTGTDTQYL. The DNA for the CDR3 is TGCGCCAGCAGCCGGGGGGGTAGCGGGAGAACCGGCACAGATACGCAGTATTTA.

This chain connects TRBV7-9 to TRBJ2-1; D is unclear. Germline lookup yields CDR1 SEHNR and CDR2 FQNEAQ (reference sequence). This CDR3 is 11 amino acids long. The V gene lost 3 bases and the J gene lost 7 bases, with 4 bases spanning the gap. The CDR3: CASSLKNEQFF. CDR3 nucleotides: TGTGCCAGCAGCTTGAAGAATGAGCAGTTCTTC.

V is TRBV5-6 and J is TRBJ1-5; tentative D call: TRBD1 (6 bases). V was cut by 2 bases and J by 6 bases, with 12 bases left in between. Germline CDR1 SGHDT, CDR2 YYEEEE. The CDR3 spans 14 residues. CDR3 DNA: TGTGCCAGCAGCTTCCGGGGGCAGGTTCAGCCCCAGCATTTT. It specifies CASSFRGQVQPQHF.

With regard to this clonotype: This may be a read error: a much more frequent sequence differs by one nucleotide. The gene calls are TRBV10-3 and TRBJ1-5; TRBD1 agrees at 7 bases. The CDR3 sequence is 15 residues long. V gave up 8 bases and J gave up 0 bases; unmatched junction bases: 7. Per germline, CDR1 ENHRY and CDR2 SYGVKD. CDR3: CAIWDSDNSNQPQHF. The CDR3 DNA follows: TGTGCCATCTGGGACAGTGACAATAGCAATCAGCCCCAGCATTTT.

As to this clonotype: At one boundary the junction diverges from the germline segment, which might be a read error. The chain carries TRBV6-2 or TRBV6-3 and TRBJ1-2, with TRBD1 as a possible D gene (6 bases). Germline V gene data show CDR1 as MNHEY and CDR2 as SVGEGT. The CDR3 totals 15 residues. The CDR3 DNA reads as TGTGACAGCAGTCGAACCGACAGGACCGACTATGGCTACACCTTC. Protein sequence: CDSSRTDRTDYGYTF.

This clonotype appeared once. This rearrangement joins TRBV28 to TRBJ2-7, with D perhaps given as TRBD1 or TRBD2 (5 bases each). The CDR3 loop spans 14 amino acids. Per the germline V gene, CDR1 is MDHEN and CDR2 is SYDVKM. V lost 4 bases, J lost 2 bases, and 12 bases lay in between. The CDR3 protein is CASSYRDGTYEQYF. The CDR3 DNA sequence: TGTGCCAGCAGTTATCGGGACGGTACCTACGAGCAGTACTTC.

The gene calls are TRBV12-3 or TRBV12-4 and TRBJ2-3; D possibly uses TRBD1 or TRBD2 (6 bases each). Trimming removed 5 bases at V and 2 bases at J, with 14 bases between. CDR3 length: 15 amino acids. The CDR3 protein is CASSLSGGITDTQYF. CDR3 coding DNA: TGTGCCAGCAGTCTCTCCGGGGGCATCACAGATACGCAGTATTTT.

A note on this clonotype: A single base separates this from a much larger clone, so it may be a read error. The chain recombines TRBV10-3 with TRBJ2-7; 8 bases are a match to TRBD2. The J segment lost 2 bases and the V segment lost 6 bases, leaving 9 bases of the junction unmatched. The CDR3 has 15 residues. Germline V gene sequence: CDR1 ENHRY, CDR2 SYGVKD. The CDR3: CAISDGTRGAYEQYF. CDR3 nucleotide sequence: TGTGCCATCAGCGACGGGACTAGGGGGGCCTACGAGCAGTACTTC.

This clonotype was found a few times. This chain joins TRBV28 and TRBJ1-4, with 7 bases identical to TRBD1. Germline assignment: CDR1 MDHEN and CDR2 SYDVKM. The CDR3 runs 17 residues. Germline trimming cut 4 bases from V and 0 bases from J; bases unmatched to any gene: 8. The DNA of the CDR3 is TGTGCCAGCAGTTCCCAAGGGACAGCAGCAACTAATGAAAAACTGTTTTTT. Translating it yields CASSSQGTAATNEKLFF.

In the case of this clonotype: A much larger clone differs by one base, so this may be a read error. This sequence joins TRBV4-3 and TRBJ2-1, with D possibly called TRBD1 or TRBD2 (6 bases each). Germline assignment: CDR1 LGHNA and CDR2 YSLEER. The CDR3 covers 15 residues. The CDR3 sequence: CASSQGGAGGSELFF. The CDR3 bases are TGCGCCAGCAGCCAAGGGGGGGCTGGGGGAAGTGAGCTGTTCTTC.

For this clonotype: A junction end diverges from the germline sequence, so it may reflect a read error. This rearrangement joins TRBV11-2 to TRBJ2-2; TRBD2 matches at 8 bases. This CDR3 spans 16 amino acids. CDR1 is SGHAT, CDR2 FQNNGV, per germline. The DNA for the CDR3 is TGTGCCAGTAGCTTTGTAGCGGGGTGGGAAACCGAGGAGCTGTTTTTT. It translates to CASSFVAGWETEELFF.

This clonotype showed up many times. This chain joins TRBV6-5 and TRBJ1-1; 7 positions match TRBD1. From germline, CDR1 is MNHEY and CDR2 SVGAGI. J was trimmed by 5 bases and V by 4 bases; bases with no gene match: 7. This CDR3 region has 14 residues. The CDR3 sequence: CASSSGQASTEAFF. Here the CDR3 DNA reads TGTGCCAGCAGTTCAGGACAGGCGAGTACTGAAGCTTTCTTT.

Of note for this clonotype: The junction does not match germline at one end; this may be a read error. The rearrangement links TRBV28 to TRBJ1-1; D remains ambiguous. The CDR3 is 13 residues long. Germline CDR1 MDHEN, CDR2 SYDVKM. In DNA form, the CDR3 reads TGTGACAGCAGTCCGTACATGAACACTGAAGCTTTCTTT. Translating it yields CDSSPYMNTEAFF.

This chain links TRBV11-2 with TRBJ2-7; tentatively, D is TRBD2 (6 bases). The CDR3 is 12 amino acids. V lost 4 bases to trimming and J lost 2 bases, with 6 bases between them. CDR1 is SGHAT and CDR2 is FQNNGV in the germline V gene. The CDR3 DNA is TGTGCCAGCAGCTGGGGGGCCTACGAGCAGTACTTC. This encodes CASSWGAYEQYF.